This T cell receptor beta chain was found in a study of Ad26.COV2.S vaccination and SARS-CoV-2 variants. The wider study: Intramuscular Ad26.COV2.S doses were given once or twice, 56 days apart.

This CDR3 is 14 amino acids long. Germline CDR1 reads KGHSH; CDR2 reads LQKENI. Trimming removed 4 bases at V and 1 base at J, with 10 bases between. As for treatment: about 20 received Ad26.COV2.S at low or high dose, single or two shots; about 5 received placebo; per-sample allocation not given. Material that was analyzed had been drawn on day 63 after the first vaccine or placebo injection. Clones were read by immunoSEQ multiplex PCR, and TCRdb kept only the in-frame ones, dropping some. The data show about 440,000 clones, 90% seen once. This rearrangement joins TRBV18 to TRBJ1-1, with D unresolved. Source: peripheral blood, taken in a trial of Ad26.COV2.S vaccine versus placebo. This TCR was recovered from a person aged 18-65 years who received the Ad26.COV2.S COVID-19 vaccine or a placebo. DNA of the CDR3: TGTGCCAGCTCACGGACGGGCGCGAACACTGAAGCTTTCTTT. Translation: CASSRTGANTEAFF.